This T cell receptor beta chain appears in the sequencing data of a study of blood T cell repertoires in COVID-19. TCRdb's table, derived via immunoSEQ multiplex PCR, lists solely in-frame clones and lacks some. Here the sample spans tens of thousands of clones, 75% to 90% being singletons. The V gene's germline CDR1 is SNHLY and CDR2 FYNNEI. This CDR3 region has 15 residues. The V gene end was trimmed by 8 bases and the J gene end by 5 bases; junction bases not matched to a gene: 12. Sequenced material: peripheral blood. This TCR derives from a woman aged 45-59 years with active or convalescent COVID-19. The V and J genes are TRBV2 and TRBJ2-5, with 9 bases lining up with TRBD2. The CDR3 sequence: CASGRLGLAGETQYF. The CDR3 DNA sequence: TGTGCCAGCGGCAGATTGGGACTAGCAGGCGAGACCCAGTACTTC.